This T cell receptor (beta chain) emerged from a study of T cell repertoires in cytomegalovirus infection. TCRdb fed the reads into MiXCR, producing one record per CDR3 protein. The table shows 700,000 to 900,000 distinct CDR3 sequences, with about 28% occurring only once. A word on this clonotype: Its antigen is unidentified.

Looked up from germline, CDR1 is MNHEY and CDR2 is SMNVEV (reference sequence). This CDR3 has 18 amino acids. Trimming removed 0 bases from V and 2 bases from J; junction bases left unmatched: 11. This receptor was obtained from a human donor in good health (CMV status not recorded). Some clones in this sample may be carry-over from other donors' samples. This specimen consisted of cultured CD8+ T cells from PBMCs, obtained from culture after CMV antigen stimulation. The chain uses TRBV27 and TRBJ2-3; 7 bases fit TRBD1. This CDR3 is CASSLSPRQGGDTDTQYF. DNA of the CDR3: TGTGCCAGCAGTTTATCTCCCCGACAGGGTGGGGACACAGATACGCAGTATTTT.